Below are 30 T cell receptor beta chains sequenced from a single sample in a study of graft-versus-host responses after intestinal transplantation (dated by TCRdb to about 2021). Library creation used the immunoSEQ multiplex PCR assay. TCRdb provides this immuneACCESS table in a form limited to in-frame rearrangements. Some clones are lacking; in checked studies, under half of them reflect an unresolved V gene, and why the rest are absent is not known. Within this sample are tens of thousands of clones, with about 94% of them counted one time only. Around 0.57% of the sample is taken by the ten largest. Per the publication, the time point label means: cells obtained before transplantation from donor or recipient. Which antigens these TCRs recognize remains unknown. The sequencing used unstimulated CD8+ T cells sorted from spleen or lymph node cells, collected before intestinal transplant. All receptors derive from a human donor who received an intestinal transplant.

A word on this clone: Additional DNA sequences in this sample encode the identical CDR3. The genes are TRBV25-1 and TRBJ1-1; D is unclear. Deletions cut 2 bases from V and 5 bases from J, with 12 bases between. In germline, CDR1 is MGHDK, CDR2 SYGVNS. The CDR3 totals 14 residues. The CDR3 nucleotides are TGTGCCAGCAGTGAAGGCGGGCAAGTAACTGAAGCTTTCTTT. It translates to CASSEGGQVTEAFF.

This sequence joins TRBV27 and TRBJ2-7; D not certain. Germline V gene sequence: CDR1 MNHEY, CDR2 SMNVEV (reference sequence). V was clipped by 2 bases and J by 5 bases, with 19 bases between them. The CDR3 contains 16 residues. The CDR3 protein is CASSLIGPPVWDEQYF. CDR3 nucleotides: TGTGCCAGCAGTTTAATAGGGCCCCCGGTGTGGGACGAGCAGTACTTC.

This clone was counted a single time. The V call is TRBV15, the J call TRBJ1-5; D may be TRBD1 (5 bases). CDR1 is LNHNV, CDR2 YYDKDF, per germline (reference sequence). The CDR3 sequence is 14 residues long. The V end lost 0 bases, the J end lost 7 bases, and 10 bases lay between the germline ends. Here the CDR3 reads CATSRDWGGQPQHF. In DNA, the CDR3 is TGTGCCACCAGCAGAGATTGGGGGGGGCAGCCCCAGCATTTT. The variable domain in full, completed from reference TRBV15 and TRBJ1-5, reads DAMVIQNPRYQVTQFGKPVTLSCSQTLNHNVMYWYQQKSSQAPKLLFHYYDKDFNNEADTPDNFQSRRPNTSFCFLDIRSPGLGDTAMYLCATSRDWGGQPQHFGDGTRLSIL.

The chain employs TRBV27 and TRBJ1-2; unclear D gene. Germline CDR1 and CDR2: MNHEY and SMNVEV (reference sequence). The ends were cut back, 2 bases at V and 4 bases at J, with 8 bases in the middle. The CDR3 sequence is 13 residues long. As DNA, the CDR3 is TGTGCCAGCAGTTTAGGTCAGAGCTATGGCTACACCTTC. The encoded protein is CASSLGQSYGYTF.

The chain is built from TRBV19 and TRBJ2-6; D gene ambiguous. V was clipped by 5 bases and J by 3 bases, with 14 bases between them. The CDR3 runs to 16 residues. The V gene's germline CDR1 is LNHDA and CDR2 SQIVND (reference sequence). CDR3 sequence (DNA): TGTGCCAGTAGTTTCCCAAGTCCTAGTGGGGCCAACGTCCTGACTTTC. This codes for CASSFPSPSGANVLTF.

This chain connects TRBV9 to TRBJ2-3; no clear D. Germline V gene data show CDR1 as SGDLS and CDR2 as YYNGEE. V lost 0 bases to trimming and J lost 1 base, with 18 bases between them. This CDR3 is built from 18 residues. The CDR3 DNA is TGTGCCAGCAGCGTAGACGGCCCGGGTATTGTTGGCACAGATACGCAGTATTTT. Translated: CASSVDGPGIVGTDTQYF.

V is TRBV2 and J is TRBJ2-7; 8 bases line up with TRBD1. After removal of 8 bases from V and 6 bases from J, the junction contained 12 bases not matched to a gene. CDR1 SNHLY and CDR2 FYNNEI come from the germline V gene. The CDR3 runs 14 residues. The DNA of the CDR3 is TGTGCCAGCTTTCCAGGGGGCGCGCGGCTCGAGCAGTACTTC. It is translated as CASFPGGARLEQYF.

Here the CDR3 DNA reads TGTGCCAGCAGTGGGGTAGTTGGCGGGCAAGAGACCCAGTACTTC. Protein sequence: CASSGVVGGQETQYF. V usage is TRBV6-1 and J usage is TRBJ2-5; D possibly corresponds to TRBD2 (5 bases). V lost 4 bases and J lost 2, with 14 bases in between. This CDR3 is built from 15 residues. The germline gives CDR1 MNHNS, CDR2 SASEGT.

In the case of this clone: An end of the junction does not agree with germline; a read error may underlie this. This sample also contains other DNA sequences that code for the same CDR3. As DNA, the CDR3 is TGCGCCAGCAGTGAAGGTTGGACGATGAGGGTTGGGGAGCAGTACTTC. Translated, it gives CASSEGWTMRVGEQYF. This chain joins TRBV6-1 and TRBJ2-7, with TRBD2 as a possible D gene (5 bases). Germline V lookup: CDR1 MNHNS, CDR2 SASEGT. CDR3 length equals 16 residues.

The rearrangement links TRBV19 to TRBJ1-5; 9 bases map to TRBD1. Germline V gene lookup returns CDR1 LNHDA and CDR2 SQIVND (reference sequence). V trimming: 8 bases; J trimming: 5 bases; junction bases outside the gene matches: 13. CDR3 length: 16 amino acids. DNA of the CDR3: TGTGCCAGTCTTACAGGGGGCGCCTACTGGGATCAGCCCCAGCATTTT. Amino acids: CASLTGGAYWDQPQHF.

This sequence joins TRBV6-6 and TRBJ2-7, with a tentative D call TRBD2 (6 bases). The CDR3 sequence is 14 residues long. CDR1 and CDR2 from the germline V gene are MNHNY and SVGAGI (reference sequence). V lost 0 bases and J lost 3, with 9 bases in between. The CDR3 loop reads CASSYSEGNYEQYF. In DNA form, the CDR3 reads TGTGCCAGCAGTTACTCGGAGGGGAACTACGAGCAGTACTTC.

V is TRBV6-5 and J is TRBJ2-1, with 10 bases that match TRBD2. CDR3 length: 15 residues. The V gene's germline CDR1 is MNHEY and CDR2 SVGAGI. Losses at the gene ends were 8 bases for V and 0 bases for J; bases not matched to a gene: 4. CDR3 in DNA: TGTGCCAGCGCCTTAGCGGGAGGCTCCTACAATGAGCAGTTCTTC. Encoded protein: CASALAGGSYNEQFF.

This clone was observed once. The genes are TRBV27 and TRBJ2-1; the match to TRBD2 covers 11 bases. Germline V gene data show CDR1 as MNHEY and CDR2 as SMNVEV (reference sequence). The CDR3 spans 15 residues. V gave up 4 bases and J gave up 5 bases; unmatched junction bases: 4. The CDR3 is CASSSGTSGNNEQFF. The CDR3, as DNA: TGTGCCAGCAGTTCCGGGACTAGCGGAAACAATGAGCAGTTCTTC.

The chain uses TRBV19 and TRBJ1-5, with 8 bases fitting TRBD1. Germline assignment: CDR1 LNHDA and CDR2 SQIVND (reference sequence). The V gene end was trimmed by 6 bases and the J gene end by 3 bases; junction bases not matched to a gene: 7. This CDR3 contains 15 residues. CDR3 coding DNA: TGTGCCAGTAGCATGACAGGGGCCATCAATCAGCCCCAGCATTTT. Encoded protein: CASSMTGAINQPQHF.

This chain uses TRBV5-1 with TRBJ2-7, with a tentative D call TRBD1 (7 bases). There are 13 residues in the CDR3. Trimming took off 3 bases at V and 5 bases at J, with 12 bases between the two ends. The germline CDR1 and CDR2 sequences are SGHRS and YFSETQ. The CDR3 here is CASSSGGGNEQYF. CDR3 DNA sequence: TGCGCCAGCAGCTCCGGAGGGGGCAACGAGCAGTACTTC.

This chain connects TRBV2 to TRBJ2-2; weak D call: TRBD2 (6 bases). V lost 5 bases and J lost 2, with 12 bases in between. The CDR3 loop spans 15 amino acids. Germline-derived CDR1 and CDR2 are SNHLY and FYNNEI. CDR3 loop: CASSRLDGNTGELFF. CDR3 bases: TGTGCCAGCAGTAGACTAGATGGTAACACCGGGGAGCTGTTTTTT. Based on the CDR3 plus reference TRBV2 and TRBJ2-2, the full variable domain is EPEVTQTPSHQVTQMGQEVILRCVPISNHLYFYWYRQILGQKVEFLVSFYNNEISEKSEIFDDQFSVERPDGSNFTLKIRSTKLEDSAMYFCASSRLDGNTGELFFGEGSRLTVL.

V gene TRBV19 combines with J gene TRBJ2-1; 8 bases agree with TRBD2. The CDR3 consists of 16 residues. Germline CDR1 reads LNHDA; CDR2 reads SQIVND (reference sequence). J gave up 4 bases and V 7 bases, and 12 bases lay outside the gene matches. Here the CDR3 DNA reads TGTGCCAGTACCTTGGGAGCGGGAGATGGGTACAATGAGCAGTTCTTC. It specifies CASTLGAGDGYNEQFF.

This clone was seen a handful of times. The CDR3 region is CATSRDQGPIETQYF. DNA for the CDR3: TGTGCCACCAGCAGAGATCAGGGTCCAATTGAGACCCAGTACTTC. The chain has TRBV15 and TRBJ2-5, with D possibly TRBD1 on 5 matching bases. The CDR3 is 15 residues long. The V gene's germline CDR1 is LNHNV and CDR2 YYDKDF (reference sequence). Trimming removed 0 bases at V and 5 bases at J, with 13 bases between.

A few counts support this clone. The rearrangement links TRBV5-6 to TRBJ2-2, with D unresolved. The CDR3 loop spans 12 amino acids. Trimming left V 4 bases short and J 2 bases short, with 3 bases between. The germline V gene has CDR1 SGHDT and CDR2 YYEEEE. DNA for the CDR3: TGTGCCAGCAGCGTAAACACCGGGGAGCTGTTTTTT. It codes for CASSVNTGELFF.

This sequence joins TRBV19 and TRBJ2-5; D remains ambiguous. Germline CDR1 LNHDA, CDR2 SQIVND (reference sequence). V was trimmed by 1 base and J by 7 bases, leaving 13 bases between them. The CDR3 is 14 residues long. The CDR3 nucleotides are TGTGCCAGTAGTATAGTGCTGGGGTTAGGGACCCAGTACTTC. Its translation: CASSIVLGLGTQYF.

The rearrangement uses TRBV28 and TRBJ2-1, with 9 bases lining up with TRBD1. The CDR3 extends over 17 amino acids. Germline CDR1 reads MDHEN; CDR2 reads SYDVKM. V was pared by 5 bases and J by 5 bases, with 13 bases of the junction left unmatched. The CDR3 DNA follows: TGTGCCAGCAGTCCTTACCGGGACAGGGAGGGGGACAATGAGCAGTTCTTC. Amino acid sequence: CASSPYRDREGDNEQFF. Full variable domain (remainder filled in from reference TRBV28 and TRBJ2-1): DVKVTQSSRYLVKRTGEKVFLECVQDMDHENMFWYRQDPGLGLRLIYFSYDVKMKEKGDIPEGYSVSREKKERFSLILESASTNQTSMYLCASSPYRDREGDNEQFFGPGTRLTVL.

V and J are TRBV28 and TRBJ1-1, with 7 bases matching TRBD1. The V gene's germline CDR1 is MDHEN and CDR2 SYDVKM. This CDR3 comprises 14 residues. The junction had 6 bases not matched to a gene; V was cut back by 6 bases and J by 2 bases. The CDR3 reads CASSSYRGNTEAFF. The CDR3 coding sequence is TGTGCCAGCAGCTCATACAGGGGAAACACTGAAGCTTTCTTT.

The V gene is TRBV27, the J gene TRBJ1-1; the match to TRBD1 covers 8 bases. The germline gives CDR1 MNHEY, CDR2 SMNVEV (reference sequence). CDR3 size: 14 residues. J was trimmed by 4 bases and V by 5 bases; bases with no gene match: 6. CDR3 DNA: TGTGCCAGCAGTATAAGACAGGGGTTCACTGAAGCTTTCTTT. Amino acids: CASSIRQGFTEAFF.

This rearrangement joins TRBV6-4 to TRBJ2-3, with a possible D match to TRBD2 (6 bases). With 3 bases removed from V and 2 bases from J, the gap between germline ends came to 9 bases. The CDR3 totals 14 residues. Germline loops: CDR1 MRHNA, CDR2 SNTAGT. This CDR3 reads CASSDGTDTDTQYF. In nucleotides, the CDR3 is TGTGCCAGCAGTGATGGGACTGACACAGATACGCAGTATTTT.

This chain uses TRBV5-5 with TRBJ2-7, with 7 nucleotides matching TRBD1. CDR1 and CDR2 from the germline V gene are SGHKS and YYEKEE (reference sequence). With 5 bases clipped from V and 4 bases from J, the junction kept 15 bases outside the gene matches. This CDR3 region has 16 residues. The CDR3 loop reads CASSQGTGQNPYEQYF. In DNA, the CDR3 is TGTGCCAGCAGTCAAGGCACGGGACAGAACCCTTACGAGCAGTACTTC. The full variable domain, completed using reference TRBV5-5 and TRBJ2-7, is DAGVTQSPTHLIKTRGQQVTLRCSPISGHKSVSWYQQVLGQGPQFIFQYYEKEERGRGNFPDRFSARQFPNYSSELNVNALLLGDSALYLCASSQGTGQNPYEQYFGPGTRLTVT.

The chain uses TRBV19 and TRBJ2-1; 7 bases line up with TRBD2. Germline V CDR1 and CDR2: LNHDA, SQIVND (reference sequence). The CDR3 contains 15 residues. Losses at the gene ends were 4 bases for V and 1 base for J; bases not matched to a gene: 4. CDR3: CASSNERDSYNEQFF. CDR3 DNA: TGTGCCAGTAGTAACGAGCGGGATTCCTACAATGAGCAGTTCTTC.

DNA for the CDR3: TGTGCCAGCAGCTCAGAGGACAGGGGGCATGAAAAACTGTTTTTT. Translated: CASSSEDRGHEKLFF. The chain joins TRBV5-4 to TRBJ1-4, with 11 bases identical to TRBD1. The CDR3 extends over 15 amino acids. Germline CDR1 is SGHNT and CDR2 is YYREEE (reference sequence). V was pared by 3 bases and J by 6 bases, with 4 bases of the junction left unmatched.

This sequence joins TRBV15 and TRBJ1-2, with a weak D call TRBD1 (5 bases). The germline V gene has CDR1 LNHNV and CDR2 YYDKDF (reference sequence). The V gene lost 0 bases and the J gene lost 0 bases, with 17 bases spanning the gap. The CDR3 is 18 residues long. The CDR3 DNA reads as TGTGCCACCAGCAGAGATAGGTTTGCCGACAGACCTAACTATGGCTACACCTTC. It encodes CATSRDRFADRPNYGYTF.

The chain is built from TRBV19 and TRBJ1-1; possibly TRBD1 for D (5 bases). The CDR3 consists of 19 residues. Germline assignment: CDR1 LNHDA and CDR2 SQIVND (reference sequence). The V and J ends lost 2 bases and 0 bases respectively, with 22 bases between them. The DNA for the CDR3 is TGTGCCAGTAGTATATCCCAACTCTTCACAGACAGACTGAACACTGAAGCTTTCTTT. This codes for CASSISQLFTDRLNTEAFF.

This clone was picked up one time. The J gene is TRBJ1-2, the V gene TRBV4-1; D is ambiguous. Germline V gene lookup returns CDR1 MGHRA and CDR2 YSYEKL. This CDR3 spans 12 amino acids. Deletions cut 0 bases from V and 6 bases from J, with 5 bases between. As DNA, the CDR3 is TGCGCCAGCAGCCAAGAAACACATGGCTACACCTTC. Its translation is CASSQETHGYTF.